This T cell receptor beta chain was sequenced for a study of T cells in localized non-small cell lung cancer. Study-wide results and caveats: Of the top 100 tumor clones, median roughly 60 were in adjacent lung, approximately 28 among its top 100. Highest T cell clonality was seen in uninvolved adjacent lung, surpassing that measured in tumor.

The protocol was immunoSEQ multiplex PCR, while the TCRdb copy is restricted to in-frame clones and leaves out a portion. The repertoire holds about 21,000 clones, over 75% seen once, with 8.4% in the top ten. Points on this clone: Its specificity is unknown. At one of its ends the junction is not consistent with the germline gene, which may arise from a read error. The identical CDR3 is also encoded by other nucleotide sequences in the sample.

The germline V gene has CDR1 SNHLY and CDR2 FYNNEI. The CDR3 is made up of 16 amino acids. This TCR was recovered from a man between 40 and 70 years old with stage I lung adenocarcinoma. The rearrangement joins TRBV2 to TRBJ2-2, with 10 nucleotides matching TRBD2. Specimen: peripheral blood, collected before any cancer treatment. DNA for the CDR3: TGTGCCAGCAGTGACCGACGACTAGCGGGCACCGGGGAACTGTTTTTT. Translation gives CASSDRRLAGTGELFF.